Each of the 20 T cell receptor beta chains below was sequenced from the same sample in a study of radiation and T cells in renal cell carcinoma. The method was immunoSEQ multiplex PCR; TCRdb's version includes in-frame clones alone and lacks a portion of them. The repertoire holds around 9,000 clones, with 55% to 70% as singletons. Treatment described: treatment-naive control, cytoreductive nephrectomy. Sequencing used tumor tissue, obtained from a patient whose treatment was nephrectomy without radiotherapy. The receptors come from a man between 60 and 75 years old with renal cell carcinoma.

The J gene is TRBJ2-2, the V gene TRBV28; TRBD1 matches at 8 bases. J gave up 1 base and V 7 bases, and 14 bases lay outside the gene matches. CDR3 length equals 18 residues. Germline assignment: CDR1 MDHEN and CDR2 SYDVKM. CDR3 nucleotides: TGTGCCAGCATCCCAACCCGAGGACAGGGCGGGAACACCGGGGAGCTGTTTTTT. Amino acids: CASIPTRGQGGNTGELFF.

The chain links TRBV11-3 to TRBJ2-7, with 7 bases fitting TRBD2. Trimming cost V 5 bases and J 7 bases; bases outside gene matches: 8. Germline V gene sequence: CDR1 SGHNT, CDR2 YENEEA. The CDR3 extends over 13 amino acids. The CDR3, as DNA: TGTGCCAGCAGCCCCCGAGGGGAGGGTGAGCAGTACTTC. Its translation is CASSPRGEGEQYF.

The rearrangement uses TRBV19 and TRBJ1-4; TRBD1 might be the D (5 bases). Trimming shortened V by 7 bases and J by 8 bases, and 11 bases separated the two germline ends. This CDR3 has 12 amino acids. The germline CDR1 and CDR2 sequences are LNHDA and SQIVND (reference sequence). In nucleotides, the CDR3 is TGTGCCAGTAATGCCGGGGGGGAAAAACTGTTTTTT. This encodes CASNAGGEKLFF.

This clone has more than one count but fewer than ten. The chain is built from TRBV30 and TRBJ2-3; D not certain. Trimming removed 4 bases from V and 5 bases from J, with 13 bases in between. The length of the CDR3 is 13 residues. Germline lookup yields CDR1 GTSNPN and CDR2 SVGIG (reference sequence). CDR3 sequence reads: CAWITMDRDTQYF. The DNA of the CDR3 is TGTGCCTGGATTACCATGGATAGAGATACGCAGTATTTT.

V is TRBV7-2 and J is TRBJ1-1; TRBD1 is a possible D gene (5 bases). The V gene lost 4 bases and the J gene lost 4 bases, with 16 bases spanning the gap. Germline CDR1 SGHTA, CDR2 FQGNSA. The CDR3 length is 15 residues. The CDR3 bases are TGTGCCAGCAGCTCCCCCGACAGTGTGGGCACTGAAGCTTTCTTT. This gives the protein CASSSPDSVGTEAFF.

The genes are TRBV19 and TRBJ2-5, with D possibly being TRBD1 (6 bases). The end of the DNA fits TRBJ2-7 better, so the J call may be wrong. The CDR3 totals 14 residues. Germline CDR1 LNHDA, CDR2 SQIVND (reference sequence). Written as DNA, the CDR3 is TGTGCCAGTAGTATACAGGGGACCCTCTACGAGCAGTACTTC. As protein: CASSIQGTLYEQYF.

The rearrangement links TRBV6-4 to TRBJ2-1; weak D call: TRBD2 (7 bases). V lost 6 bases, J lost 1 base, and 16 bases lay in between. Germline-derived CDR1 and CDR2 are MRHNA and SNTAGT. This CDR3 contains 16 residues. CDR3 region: CASSLGEGGSYNEQFF. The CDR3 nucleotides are TGTGCCAGCAGCCTGGGGGAGGGGGGGTCCTACAATGAGCAGTTCTTC.

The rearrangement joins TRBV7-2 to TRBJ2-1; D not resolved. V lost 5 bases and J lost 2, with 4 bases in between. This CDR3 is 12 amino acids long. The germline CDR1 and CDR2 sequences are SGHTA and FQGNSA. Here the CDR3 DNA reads TGTGCCAGCAGCCCGGCCTACAATGAGCAGTTCTTC. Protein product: CASSPAYNEQFF.

CDR3 DNA: TGTGCCAGCAGGTCGCGCCCCAATCATGCCCAGCATTTT. This sequence encodes CASRSRPNHAQHF. The V and J genes are TRBV28 and TRBJ1-5; D call uncertain. Trimming removed 6 bases at V and 11 bases at J, with 17 bases between. The V gene's germline CDR1 is MDHEN and CDR2 SYDVKM. CDR3 size: 13 residues.

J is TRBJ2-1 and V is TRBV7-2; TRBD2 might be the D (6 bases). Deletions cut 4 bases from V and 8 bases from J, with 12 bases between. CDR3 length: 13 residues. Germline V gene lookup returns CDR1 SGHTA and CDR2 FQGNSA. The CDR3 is CASSSQRGDEQFF. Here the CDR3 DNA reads TGTGCCAGCAGCTCCCAGCGCGGGGATGAGCAGTTCTTC. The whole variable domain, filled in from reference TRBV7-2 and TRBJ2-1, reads GAGVSQSPSNKVTEKGKDVELRCDPISGHTALYWYRQSLGQGLEFLIYFQGNSAPDKSGLPSDRFSAERTGGSVSTLTIQRTQQEDSAVYLCASSSQRGDEQFFGPGTRLTVL.

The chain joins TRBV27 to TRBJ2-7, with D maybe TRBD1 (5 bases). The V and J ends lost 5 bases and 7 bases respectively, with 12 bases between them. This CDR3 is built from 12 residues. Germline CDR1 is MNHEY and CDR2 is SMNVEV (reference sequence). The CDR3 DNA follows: TGTGCCAGCAGTCCCACAGGCCGGGAGCAGTACTTC. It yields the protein CASSPTGREQYF.

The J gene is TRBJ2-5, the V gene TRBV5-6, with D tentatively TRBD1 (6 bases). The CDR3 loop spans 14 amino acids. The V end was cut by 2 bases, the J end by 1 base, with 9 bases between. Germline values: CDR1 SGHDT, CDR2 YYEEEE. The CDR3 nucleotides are TGTGCCAGCAGCTTAAACAGGGTCCAAGAGACCCAGTACTTC. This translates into CASSLNRVQETQYF.

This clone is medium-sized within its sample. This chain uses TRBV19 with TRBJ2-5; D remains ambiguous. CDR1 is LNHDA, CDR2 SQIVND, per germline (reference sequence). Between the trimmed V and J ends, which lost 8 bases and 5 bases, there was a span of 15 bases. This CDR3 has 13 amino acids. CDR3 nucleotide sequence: TGTGCCAGTTCGGGCACCTTGAGTGAGACCCAGTACTTC. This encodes CASSGTLSETQYF. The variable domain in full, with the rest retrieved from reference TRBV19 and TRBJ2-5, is DGGITQSPKYLFRKEGQNVTLSCEQNLNHDAMYWYRQDPGQGLRLIYYSQIVNDFQKGDIAEGYSVSREKKESFPLTVTSAQKNPTAFYLCASSGTLSETQYFGPGTRLLVL.

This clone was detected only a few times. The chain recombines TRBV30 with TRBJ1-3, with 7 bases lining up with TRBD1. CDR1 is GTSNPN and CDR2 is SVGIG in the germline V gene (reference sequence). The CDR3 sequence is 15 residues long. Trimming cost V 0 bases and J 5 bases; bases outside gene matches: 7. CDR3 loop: CAWSVPRTGRNTIYF. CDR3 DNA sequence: TGTGCCTGGAGTGTACCGAGGACAGGTCGAAACACCATATATTTT.

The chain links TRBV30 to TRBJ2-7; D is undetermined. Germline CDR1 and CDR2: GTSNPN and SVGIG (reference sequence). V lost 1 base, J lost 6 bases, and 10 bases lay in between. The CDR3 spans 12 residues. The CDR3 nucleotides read TGTGCCTGGAGTGGATTTGGGTTCGAGCAGTACTTC. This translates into CAWSGFGFEQYF.

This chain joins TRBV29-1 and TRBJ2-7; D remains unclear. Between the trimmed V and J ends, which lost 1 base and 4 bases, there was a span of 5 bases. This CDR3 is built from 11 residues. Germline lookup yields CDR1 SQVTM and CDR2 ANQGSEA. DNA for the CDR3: TGCAGCGTTGAAGTCTTGTACGAGCAGTACTTC. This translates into CSVEVLYEQYF.

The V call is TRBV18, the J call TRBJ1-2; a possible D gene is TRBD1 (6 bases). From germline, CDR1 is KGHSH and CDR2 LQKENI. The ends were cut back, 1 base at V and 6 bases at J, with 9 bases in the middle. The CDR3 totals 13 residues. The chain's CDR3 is CASSPRTEDGYTF. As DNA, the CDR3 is TGTGCCAGCTCACCACGGACAGAGGATGGCTACACCTTC. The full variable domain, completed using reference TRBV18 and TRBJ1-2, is NAGVMQNPRHLVRRRGQEARLRCSPMKGHSHVYWYRQLPEEGLKFMVYLQKENIIDESGMPKERFSAEFPKEGPSILRIQQVVRGDSAAYFCASSPRTEDGYTFGSGTRLTVV.

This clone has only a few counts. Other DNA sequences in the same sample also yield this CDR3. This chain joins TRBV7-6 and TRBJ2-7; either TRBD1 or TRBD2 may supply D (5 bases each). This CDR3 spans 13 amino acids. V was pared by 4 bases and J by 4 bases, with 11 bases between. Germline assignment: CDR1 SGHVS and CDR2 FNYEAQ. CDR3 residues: CASSSGPNYEQYF. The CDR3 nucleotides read TGTGCCAGCAGCTCGGGGCCCAATTACGAGCAGTACTTC.

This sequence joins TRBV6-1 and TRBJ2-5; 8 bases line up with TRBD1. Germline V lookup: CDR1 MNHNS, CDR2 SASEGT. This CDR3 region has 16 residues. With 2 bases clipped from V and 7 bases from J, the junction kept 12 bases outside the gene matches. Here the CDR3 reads CASSEKGQGTPGTQYF. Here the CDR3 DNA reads TGTGCCAGCAGTGAAAAAGGACAGGGAACCCCTGGGACCCAGTACTTC.

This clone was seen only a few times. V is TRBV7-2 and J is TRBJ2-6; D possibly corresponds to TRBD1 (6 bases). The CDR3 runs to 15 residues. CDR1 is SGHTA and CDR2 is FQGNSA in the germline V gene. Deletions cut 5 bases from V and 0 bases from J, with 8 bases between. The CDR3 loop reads CASSQGGSGANVLTF. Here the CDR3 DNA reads TGTGCCAGCAGCCAAGGGGGCTCTGGGGCCAACGTCCTGACTTTC.